One sample yielded the 10 T cell receptor beta chains listed below, sequenced in a study of cytomegalovirus exposure and HLA in healthy donors. Primers included in the PCR were 60 Vbeta and 13 Jbeta primers. Sequenced by immunoSEQ multiplex PCR; TCRdb stores in-frame clones only, minus some. The table lists 150,000 to 200,000 clones. Material for sequencing was PBMCs. These receptors were collected from a woman between 18 and 29 years old in good health and CMV-seropositive.

The chain recombines TRBV18 with TRBJ2-3; maybe TRBD2 (6 bases). Trimming left V 3 bases short and J 1 base short, with 14 bases between. The CDR3 is made up of 16 amino acids. Per germline, CDR1 KGHSH and CDR2 LQKENI. The CDR3 nucleotides read TGTGCCAGCTCACCGGGACTCCCCTCTCGCACAGATACGCAGTATTTT. It specifies CASSPGLPSRTDTQYF.

The rearrangement links TRBV11-3 to TRBJ2-5; D perhaps matches TRBD2 (7 bases). With 4 bases removed from V and 4 bases from J, the gap between germline ends came to 22 bases. This CDR3 has 17 residues. Germline loops: CDR1 SGHNT, CDR2 YENEEA. In DNA form, the CDR3 reads TGTGCCAGCAGCTCTCCTAGCGGCTCTAGGGGGAGAGAGACCCAGTACTTC. Translated: CASSSPSGSRGRETQYF.

The rearrangement joins TRBV9 to TRBJ2-7; 11 bases agree with TRBD2. CDR1 SGDLS and CDR2 YYNGEE come from the germline V gene. CDR3 length: 15 amino acids. The V and J ends lost 0 bases and 2 bases, in that order; junction bases with no gene match: 1. In nucleotides, the CDR3 is TGTGCCAGCAGCGTAGATAGCGGGGGGGCCTACGAGCAGTACTTC. It is translated as CASSVDSGGAYEQYF.

The chain couples TRBV5-6 to TRBJ1-2; 7 bases are a match to TRBD1. The CDR3 totals 15 residues. Germline CDR1 SGHDT, CDR2 YYEEEE. The V gene end was trimmed by 1 base and the J gene end by 4 bases; junction bases not matched to a gene: 7. The CDR3 bases are TGTGCCAGCAGCTTGCTGCAGGGGGGAAGCTATGGCTACACCTTC. Its protein product is CASSLLQGGSYGYTF.

The rearrangement links TRBV11-2 to TRBJ2-7, with a possible D match to TRBD2 (6 bases). With 2 bases removed from V and 7 bases from J, the gap between germline ends came to 12 bases. From germline, CDR1 is SGHAT and CDR2 FQNNGV. This CDR3 is 13 amino acids long. The CDR3, as DNA: TGTGCCAGCAGCTTACGACGGGGGTCGGAGCAGTACTTC. Its translation is CASSLRRGSEQYF.

The CDR3: CASSLETGNAYGYTF. Here the CDR3 DNA reads TGCGCCAGCAGCTTAGAAACAGGGAACGCTTATGGCTACACCTTC. The chain links TRBV5-1 to TRBJ1-2, with a possible D match to TRBD1 (6 bases). Per the germline V gene, CDR1 is SGHRS and CDR2 is YFSETQ. V dropped 2 bases and J dropped 5 bases, with 16 bases sitting between them. The CDR3 spans 15 residues.

The rearrangement uses TRBV7-9 and TRBJ2-3, with 13 bases that match TRBD2. The CDR3 is 14 residues long. The germline CDR1 and CDR2 sequences are SEHNR and FQNEAQ (reference sequence). Trimming cost V 8 bases and J 1 base; bases outside gene matches: 0. The CDR3 sequence: CASGLAGGTDTQYF. The CDR3 DNA is TGTGCCAGCGGACTAGCGGGGGGCACAGATACGCAGTATTTT.

The J gene is TRBJ1-4, the V gene TRBV4-1; 8 nucleotides align to TRBD1. Per the germline V gene, CDR1 is MGHRA and CDR2 is YSYEKL. The V and J ends lost 3 bases and 11 bases, in that order; junction bases with no gene match: 8. The CDR3 totals 14 residues. The CDR3 bases are TGCGCCAGCAGCCAGCCGGGACAGGCCGAGAAACTGTTTTTT. Encoded protein: CASSQPGQAEKLFF.

V gene TRBV6-1 combines with J gene TRBJ2-1; 8 bases line up with TRBD2. Germline values: CDR1 MNHNS, CDR2 SASEGT. Trimming took 8 bases from V and 7 from J; bases not matched to a gene: 10. The CDR3 has 14 residues. CDR3 sequence reads: CASVIAGRSNEQFF. DNA for the CDR3: TGTGCCAGCGTTATAGCGGGACGATCGAATGAGCAGTTCTTC.

The rearrangement links TRBV6-5 to TRBJ1-3; no clear D gene. This CDR3 spans 14 amino acids. Trimming took off 6 bases at V and 0 bases at J, with 9 bases between the two ends. Per germline, CDR1 MNHEY and CDR2 SVGAGI. CDR3 residues: CASSLAGSGNTIYF. The CDR3 DNA sequence: TGTGCCAGCAGCCTAGCGGGCTCTGGAAACACCATATATTTT.